The clone carrying this TCR beta chain came up once. This is likely an artifact of a read error, given a far larger clone one base away. This specimen comes from a study of shared clonotypes between healthy human individuals. In germline, CDR1 is MNHEY, CDR2 SVGAGI. The CDR3 contains 15 residues. With 6 bases removed from V and 0 bases from J, the gap between germline ends came to 12 bases. Repertoires were generated with immunoSEQ multiplex PCR, while TCRdb's copy carries only in-frame clones and drops some. This repertoire shows approximately 810,000 clones, over 90% found once; its top ten account for 24%. Positive CCR7 selection of CD45RO-negative cells yielded the naive CD8 cells, and terminally differentiated effector memory CD45RA+ cells were excluded.

Sequences were obtained from naive CD8+ T cells sorted from blood. This sequence was found in a man aged 25 to 40 in good health. The chain links TRBV6-5 to TRBJ2-1, with D perhaps TRBD2 (5 bases). As DNA, the CDR3 is TGTGCCAGCAGCTTAGCGCCGAGCTCCTACAATGAGCAGTTCTTC. Amino acid sequence: CASSLAPSSYNEQFF.